The 28 T cell receptor beta chains below were found in one sample sequenced in a study of T cell therapy after organ transplantation. These TCRs' antigens remain unknown. Produced via immunoSEQ multiplex PCR; TCRdb's table is partial and in-frame only. The repertoire has some 17,000 clones, 65% to 90% of them found once; the top ten carry 25% to 40%. Time point meaning: 20-29 weeks after completion of therapy. Sample: CD8+ T cells from blood, taken after autologous CMV-specific T cell therapy. The receptors were gathered from a human patient who had received a solid organ transplant and had CMV disease. Some of the T cells may derive from the graft donor.

The chain is built from TRBV11-2 and TRBJ2-7; tentatively, D is TRBD1 (6 bases). The V gene's germline CDR1 is SGHAT and CDR2 FQNNGV. The CDR3 is made up of 15 amino acids. With 0 bases removed from V and 5 bases from J, the gap between germline ends came to 14 bases. CDR3 bases: TGTGCCAGCAGCTTAGAGGGGACAAGCTTCAACGAGCAGTACTTC. Translating it yields CASSLEGTSFNEQYF.

V usage is TRBV6-5 and J usage is TRBJ1-2; 8 bases line up with TRBD1. Trimming took 6 bases from V and 8 from J; bases not matched to a gene: 8. The germline V gene has CDR1 MNHEY and CDR2 SVGAGI. The CDR3 totals 13 residues. The CDR3 coding sequence is TGTGCCAGCAGAACTCAGGGGGCGGGAGGCTACACCTTC. Amino acid sequence: CASRTQGAGGYTF.

This chain joins TRBV27 and TRBJ2-2; TRBD2 aligns across 10 bases. V lost 2 bases to trimming and J lost 3 bases; unmatched junction nucleotides: 3. In germline, CDR1 is MNHEY, CDR2 SMNVEV (reference sequence). CDR3 length: 16 amino acids. In nucleotides, the CDR3 is TGTGCCAGCAGTTTACTAGCGGGAGACGACACCGGGGAGCTGTTTTTT. As protein: CASSLLAGDDTGELFF.

The chain employs TRBV10-2 and TRBJ1-2, with a weak D call TRBD1 (6 bases). CDR1 WSHSY and CDR2 SAAADI come from the germline V gene. The CDR3 is 15 amino acids. Trimming left V 0 bases short and J 4 bases short, with 12 bases between. CDR3 sequence (DNA): TGCGCCAGCAGTGAGTCCCCCGACAGGATCTATGGCTACACCTTC. Translation: CASSESPDRIYGYTF.

This clone was detected once. V usage is TRBV7-9 and J usage is TRBJ1-6; D is possibly TRBD1 (6 bases). Germline V gene data show CDR1 as SEHNR and CDR2 as FQNEAQ (reference sequence). CDR3 length: 17 amino acids. V dropped 6 bases and J dropped 8 bases, with 23 bases sitting between them. CDR3 coding DNA: TGTGCCAGCAGTACACCGACAGGCAGCCGTGGGCATTCACCCCTCCACTTT. Translation: CASSTPTGSRGHSPLHF.

V is TRBV5-6 and J is TRBJ2-1, with 8 bases aligning to TRBD2. The CDR3 has 15 amino acids. The V gene's germline CDR1 is SGHDT and CDR2 YYEEEE. The J segment lost 1 base and the V segment lost 1 base, leaving 1 base of the junction unmatched. CDR3 DNA sequence: TGTGCCAGCAGCTTGACTAGCGGTTCCTACAATGAGCAGTTCTTC. This sequence encodes CASSLTSGSYNEQFF.

This chain joins TRBV5-1 and TRBJ2-1; 7 nucleotides match TRBD1. CDR1 SGHRS and CDR2 YFSETQ come from the germline V gene. The CDR3 is made up of 16 amino acids. V shed 4 bases, J shed 0 bases, and the junction held 7 bases outside the gene matches. The CDR3 bases are TGCGCCAGCAGCGGAGGACAGGTTAGCTCCTACAATGAGCAGTTCTTC. This encodes CASSGGQVSSYNEQFF.

This clone was recorded once. The genes are TRBV7-9 and TRBJ2-7; the D gene is possibly TRBD2 (6 bases). Trimming pared 4 bases from V and 3 bases from J, leaving 19 bases between. Germline V CDR1 and CDR2: SEHNR, FQNEAQ (reference sequence). This CDR3 region has 16 residues. The CDR3 DNA sequence: TGTGCCAGCAGCTCAAAACCGGGACTCTCAAACTACGAGCAGTACTTC. Its protein is CASSSKPGLSNYEQYF.

The J gene is TRBJ2-5, the V gene TRBV27, with 7 bases identical to TRBD1. Germline-derived CDR1 and CDR2 are MNHEY and SMNVEV (reference sequence). Unmatched junction bases numbered 5, after V lost 2 bases and J lost 5 bases. The CDR3 has 14 residues. This chain's CDR3 is CASSLVGGGETQYF. In DNA form, the CDR3 reads TGTGCCAGCAGTTTAGTAGGGGGCGGTGAGACCCAGTACTTC.

J is TRBJ2-5 and V is TRBV29-1; tentatively, D is TRBD1 (6 bases). Germline V gives CDR1 SQVTM, CDR2 ANQGSEA. The V gene lost 6 bases and the J gene lost 2 bases, with 10 bases spanning the gap. This CDR3 region has 12 residues. The CDR3 sequence: CSVPDRQETQYF. For the CDR3, the DNA is TGCAGCGTCCCGGACAGACAAGAGACCCAGTACTTC.

The V and J genes are TRBV7-9 and TRBJ2-7; the D gene is possibly TRBD1 (6 bases). Trimming cost V 2 bases and J 1 base, with 9 bases left between them. The CDR3 has 14 residues. CDR1 SEHNR and CDR2 FQNEAQ come from the germline V gene (reference sequence). CDR3 loop: CASSLWGPSYEQYF. The CDR3 nucleotides are TGTGCCAGCAGCTTATGGGGGCCTTCCTACGAGCAGTACTTC. Together with reference TRBV7-9 and TRBJ2-7, the CDR3 gives the full variable domain: DTGVSQNPRHKITKRGQNVTFRCDPISEHNRLYWYRQTLGQGPEFLTYFQNEAQLEKSRLLSDRFSAERPKGSFSTLEIQRTEQGDSAMYLCASSLWGPSYEQYFGPGTRLTVT.

J is TRBJ1-2 and V is TRBV7-8; the D is unclear. V lost 2 bases to trimming and J lost 5 bases, with 9 bases between them. CDR1 is SGHVS and CDR2 is FQNEAQ in the germline V gene. This CDR3 has 13 amino acids. The CDR3: CASSLKAAYGYTF. The DNA for the CDR3 is TGTGCCAGCAGCTTAAAGGCAGCTTATGGCTACACCTTC. The full variable domain, rest sourced from reference TRBV7-8 and TRBJ1-2, is GAGVSQSPRYKVAKRGQDVALRCDPISGHVSLFWYQQALGQGPEFLTYFQNEAQLDKSGLPSDRFFAERPEGSVSTLKIQRTQQEDSAVYLCASSLKAAYGYTFGSGTRLTVV.

The CDR3 region is CASRDRANTEAFF. In DNA, the CDR3 is TGTGCCAGCAGGGACAGGGCGAACACTGAAGCTTTCTTT. J is TRBJ1-1 and V is TRBV14; TRBD1 aligns across 8 bases. Unmatched junction bases numbered 1, after V lost 6 bases and J lost 1 base. The CDR3 runs 13 residues. From germline, CDR1 is SGHDN and CDR2 FVKESK.

The V gene is TRBV12-5, the J gene TRBJ2-2; TRBD1 is a possible D gene (5 bases). CDR1 is LGHNT, CDR2 FRNRAP, per germline. Between the trimmed V and J ends, which lost 5 bases and 2 bases, there was a span of 15 bases. The CDR3 consists of 16 residues. CDR3 nucleotides: TGTGCTAGTGGTGTCCTTACAGGAGCCAACACCGGGGAGCTGTTTTTT. Translation gives CASGVLTGANTGELFF. Combining the CDR3 with reference TRBV12-5 and TRBJ2-2 gives the whole variable domain DARVTQTPRHKVTEMGQEVTMRCQPILGHNTVFWYRQTMMQGLELLAYFRNRAPLDDSGMPKDRFSAEMPDATLATLKIQPSEPRDSAVYFCASGVLTGANTGELFFGEGSRLTVL.

The genes are TRBV10-3 and TRBJ2-1, with TRBD2 matching 9 bases. The CDR3 has 15 residues. The V segment lost 10 bases and the J segment 4 bases; nucleotides outside the gene matches: 11. Looked up from germline, CDR1 is ENHRY and CDR2 is SYGVKD. The CDR3 protein is CATKGGGGTYNEQFF. The CDR3 nucleotides read TGTGCCACCAAAGGCGGGGGGGGAACATACAATGAGCAGTTCTTC.

The rearrangement joins TRBV27 to TRBJ2-5; TRBD2 aligns across 10 bases. The germline CDR1 and CDR2 sequences are MNHEY and SMNVEV (reference sequence). V was clipped by 5 bases and J by 5 bases; unmatched bases: 14. This CDR3 comprises 17 residues. The CDR3 nucleotides read TGTGCCAGCAGTCCCTTCGGGGCTAGCGGGAGCTTCGAGACCCAGTACTTC. This gives the protein CASSPFGASGSFETQYF.

The chain is built from TRBV6-4 and TRBJ2-3; D remains unclear. CDR3 size: 13 residues. Germline CDR1 is MRHNA and CDR2 is SNTAGT. Trimming removed 2 bases from V and 1 base from J, with 4 bases in between. CDR3 in amino acids: CASSDRGTDTQYF. DNA for the CDR3: TGTGCCAGCAGTGACAGGGGCACAGATACGCAGTATTTT.

J is TRBJ2-5 and V is TRBV7-8; the D is unclear. The CDR3 is 14 residues long. Germline CDR1 and CDR2: SGHVS and FQNEAQ. V dropped 4 bases and J dropped 4 bases, with 13 bases sitting between them. CDR3 protein: CASSSGRGLETQYF. The CDR3 region has the DNA TGTGCCAGCAGCTCAGGTCGCGGCCTAGAGACCCAGTACTTC. Supplemented by reference TRBV7-8 and TRBJ2-5, the full variable domain reads GAGVSQSPRYKVAKRGQDVALRCDPISGHVSLFWYQQALGQGPEFLTYFQNEAQLDKSGLPSDRFFAERPEGSVSTLKIQRTQQEDSAVYLCASSSGRGLETQYFGPGTRLLVL.

This clone was seen a single time. The chain uses TRBV7-3 and TRBJ2-5; D might be TRBD2 (5 bases). The CDR3 consists of 14 residues. The germline V gene has CDR1 SGHTA and CDR2 FQGTGA. The germline V and J ends were trimmed by 3 bases and 4 bases, with 12 bases remaining between them. The CDR3 loop is CASSFGGSTETQYF. In DNA form, the CDR3 reads TGTGCCAGCAGCTTTGGTGGGAGCACAGAGACCCAGTACTTC.

The genes are TRBV10-3 and TRBJ1-5; D call uncertain. Germline V gene data show CDR1 as ENHRY and CDR2 as SYGVKD. Trimming removed 4 bases at V and 3 bases at J, with 16 bases between. The CDR3 runs to 16 residues. The CDR3 spells CAISVGEQPNNQPQHF. As DNA, the CDR3 is TGTGCCATCAGTGTCGGGGAACAGCCAAACAATCAGCCCCAGCATTTT.

The chain has TRBV15 and TRBJ2-2, with a weak D call TRBD2 (6 bases). V was shortened by 7 bases and J by 8 bases, with 17 bases between the two germline ends. The length of the CDR3 is 14 residues. CDR1 is LNHNV, CDR2 YYDKDF, per germline (reference sequence). CDR3 sequence: CATKTSFESGELFF. The CDR3 bases are TGTGCCACCAAAACTAGCTTCGAGTCGGGGGAGCTGTTTTTT.

This clone was seen just once. The rearrangement joins TRBV4-3 to TRBJ1-3, with a tentative D call TRBD1 (5 bases). This CDR3 is 17 amino acids long. From germline, CDR1 is LGHNA and CDR2 YSLEER. V was cut by 4 bases and J by 0 bases, with 16 bases left in between. The CDR3 coding sequence is TGCGCCAGCAGCCCGGGGGTTGGGGATTACTCTGGAAACACCATATATTTT. Translation gives CASSPGVGDYSGNTIYF.

The V call is TRBV5-1, the J call TRBJ1-1, with D perhaps matching TRBD1 (6 bases). Trimming removed 0 bases from V and 4 bases from J, with 16 bases in between. Germline CDR1 reads SGHRS; CDR2 reads YFSETQ. The CDR3 has 16 amino acids. The CDR3, as DNA: TGCGCCAGCAGCTTGGCACAGGGTTTTGTGGGCACTGAAGCTTTCTTT. Translated, it gives CASSLAQGFVGTEAFF. Full variable domain (remainder filled in from reference TRBV5-1 and TRBJ1-1): KAGVTQTPRYLIKTRGQQVTLSCSPISGHRSVSWYQQTPGQGLQFLFEYFSETQRNKGNFPGRFSGRQFSNSRSEMNVSTLELGDSALYLCASSLAQGFVGTEAFFGQGTRLTVV.

This clone was observed once. This chain links TRBV6-6 with TRBJ1-5; no clear D. The V gene's germline CDR1 is MNHNY and CDR2 SVGAGI (reference sequence). This CDR3 has 16 residues. The V and J ends lost 5 bases and 6 bases respectively, with 20 bases between them. This CDR3 reads CASSPGMVPRRQPQHF. In DNA form, the CDR3 reads TGTGCCAGCAGTCCCGGGATGGTCCCTCGGCGTCAGCCCCAGCATTTT.

The CDR3 is CASSWVKGSNEKLFF. The CDR3 DNA follows: TGTGCCAGCAGTTGGGTTAAGGGGTCTAATGAAAAACTGTTTTTT. The chain links TRBV6-5 to TRBJ1-4; D is perhaps TRBD1 (5 bases). Trimming cost V 4 bases and J 3 bases, with 12 bases left between them. CDR3 length: 15 residues. Germline V gives CDR1 MNHEY, CDR2 SVGAGI.

V is TRBV19 and J is TRBJ1-6; 7 bases match TRBD1. The trim removed 1 base at V and 8 bases at J, leaving 5 bases unmatched. CDR1 is LNHDA, CDR2 SQIVND, per germline (reference sequence). CDR3 length equals 15 residues. The CDR3 DNA is TGTGCCAGTAGTATAGGACAGGGAGTATATTCACCCCTCCACTTT. Its protein is CASSIGQGVYSPLHF.

The chain links TRBV4-1 to TRBJ1-4, with 11 nucleotides matching TRBD1. V was clipped by 1 base and J by 7 bases; unmatched bases: 5. The CDR3 has 16 residues. Per the germline V gene, CDR1 is MGHRA and CDR2 is YSYEKL. CDR3 DNA sequence: TGCGCCAGCAGCCAAGCAGGGGGGACAGGGGGTGAAAAACTGTTTTTT. Protein: CASSQAGGTGGEKLFF.

The CDR3 loop is CASSQLTGAGGTEAFF. In DNA, the CDR3 is TGTGCCAGCAGCCAATTGACAGGGGCGGGGGGCACTGAAGCTTTCTTT. The chain has TRBV14 and TRBJ1-1; 8 bases match TRBD1. Germline CDR1 is SGHDN and CDR2 is FVKESK. Losses at the gene ends were 2 bases for V and 4 bases for J; bases not matched to a gene: 9. The length of the CDR3 is 16 residues.